These 11 T cell receptor beta chains share one sample of origin, sequenced in a study of T cell responses to AZD1222 COVID-19 vaccine. Sequencing used immunoSEQ multiplex PCR; TCRdb keeps in-frame clones, though not all of them. This repertoire shows around 140,000 clones, around nine tenths found once; its top ten account for around 1.7%. Sequencing used peripheral blood, obtained 28 days after the second AZD1222 dose. All receptors come from an adult who received the AZD1222 COVID-19 vaccine.

The rearrangement links TRBV5-4 to TRBJ2-5; 10 bases agree with TRBD2. Unmatched junction bases numbered 7, after V lost 0 bases and J lost 5 bases. Germline CDR1 and CDR2: SGHNT and YYREEE (reference sequence). The CDR3 totals 16 residues. This chain's CDR3 is CASSLGVAGGGETQYF. The CDR3 nucleotides are TGTGCCAGCAGCTTGGGAGTAGCGGGGGGCGGGGAGACCCAGTACTTC.

The V gene is TRBV28, the J gene TRBJ1-2; D is undetermined. V lost 4 bases to trimming and J lost 2 bases, with 14 bases between them. CDR3 length: 15 residues. Germline V lookup: CDR1 MDHEN, CDR2 SYDVKM. The CDR3 loop is CASSSPQKPNYGYTF. The CDR3 DNA sequence: TGTGCCAGCAGTTCCCCTCAAAAACCCAACTATGGCTACACCTTC.

The chain carries TRBV9 and TRBJ2-6; D assignment may be TRBD1 or TRBD2 (5 bases each). V was cut by 0 bases and J by 3 bases, with 10 bases left in between. This CDR3 spans 16 amino acids. Germline V CDR1 and CDR2: SGDLS, YYNGEE. The CDR3 DNA follows: TGTGCCAGCAGCGTAGGTGGGGGAAGTGGGGCCAACGTCCTGACTTTC. Protein product: CASSVGGGSGANVLTF.

The chain couples TRBV3-1 (or the pseudogene TRBV3-2) to TRBJ2-7; perhaps TRBD2 as D (7 bases). This CDR3 has 15 amino acids. Germline V gene lookup returns CDR1 LGHDT and CDR2 YNNKEL (reference sequence). The chain's CDR3 is CASSQERGGYGRQCV. As DNA, the CDR3 is TGTGCCAGCAGCCAAGAAAGGGGGGGTTATGGCAGACAGTGCGTC.

The chain is built from TRBV4-3 and TRBJ2-1; TRBD2 matches 11 bases. From germline, CDR1 is LGHNA and CDR2 YSLEER. There are 17 residues in the CDR3. Losses at the gene ends were 0 bases for V and 8 bases for J; bases not matched to a gene: 9. The CDR3 loop is CASSQDWRTSGSHEQFF. The CDR3 region has the DNA TGCGCCAGCAGCCAAGATTGGAGAACTAGCGGGAGCCATGAGCAGTTCTTC.

J is TRBJ2-4 and V is TRBV3-1 (or the pseudogene TRBV3-2); 10 bases map to TRBD2. This CDR3 has 17 residues. Trimming at V came to 1 base and at J to 7 bases, leaving 10 bases not matched to a gene. Per the germline V gene, CDR1 is LGHDT and CDR2 is YNNKEL (reference sequence). The CDR3 nucleotides read TGTGCCAGCAGCCAAGGAATCCTAGCGGGAGATAAGAACATTCAGTACTTC. Its protein product is CASSQGILAGDKNIQYF.

The genes are TRBV3-1 (or the pseudogene TRBV3-2) and TRBJ2-3, with D possibly TRBD2 on 6 matching bases. V was pared by 2 bases and J by 4 bases, with 10 bases between. This CDR3 has 14 amino acids. In germline, CDR1 is LGHDT, CDR2 YNNKEL (reference sequence). The chain's CDR3 is CASSQQGGADTQYF. The CDR3 region has the DNA TGTGCCAGCAGCCAACAGGGAGGCGCAGATACGCAGTATTTT.

This clone was seen more than once but under ten times. V gene TRBV4-3 combines with J gene TRBJ2-1; 8 nucleotides align to TRBD2. The germline V gene encodes CDR1 LGHNA and CDR2 YSLEER. This CDR3 region has 18 residues. V was pared by 0 bases and J by 6 bases, with 13 bases of the junction left unmatched. The CDR3 DNA sequence: TGCGCCAGCAGCCAAGATTGGGTCGGGAGGGCCAACTTCAATGAGCAGTTCTTC. Translated, it gives CASSQDWVGRANFNEQFF.

The chain combines TRBV4-2 with TRBJ1-1, with TRBD1 identical over 7 bases. The V gene end was trimmed by 0 bases and the J gene end by 9 bases; junction bases not matched to a gene: 10. This CDR3 is built from 15 residues. In germline, CDR1 is LGHNA, CDR2 YNFKEQ. CDR3 in DNA: TGTGCCAGCAGCCAAGAAGAAGGAACAGGGGCGCAAGCTTTCTTT. Translation gives CASSQEEGTGAQAFF.

The chain has TRBV24-1 and TRBJ1-2; 7 nucleotides align to TRBD1. CDR3 length: 15 amino acids. Looked up from germline, CDR1 is KGHDR and CDR2 is SFDVKD. The V gene end was trimmed by 4 bases and the J gene end by 7 bases; junction bases not matched to a gene: 11. DNA of the CDR3: TGTGCCACCAGTGACCCTTGGACAGGCCGTACTGGCTACACCTTC. Translation: CATSDPWTGRTGYTF.

This chain uses TRBV28 with TRBJ2-6; D unclear. V lost 2 bases, J lost 2 bases, and 16 bases lay in between. In germline, CDR1 is MDHEN, CDR2 SYDVKM. The CDR3 covers 18 residues. CDR3 sequence: CASSLVGSPNPGANVLTF. CDR3 nucleotide sequence: TGTGCCAGCAGTTTAGTTGGCAGCCCCAACCCTGGGGCCAACGTCCTGACTTTC.